This T cell receptor (beta chain) was found in a study of prognosis after radiotherapy for stage I lung cancer. Turning to the study itself: It was SBRT that served as radiotherapy, in 3 to 5 fractions with a biologically effective dose of at least 100 Gy.

Genomic DNA provided the template from which TCR beta CDR3 was amplified by two-round multiplex PCR. Round one of PCR was performed, and it used primers specific to each TRBV and TRBJ gene. One entry per CDR3 protein, called by TCRdb with MiXCR from the multiplex PCR reads. This sample has around 30,000 distinct CDR3 sequences; under 40% occur once, and the top ten carry around a sixth. Study-wide results and limits: Among patients who developed distant metastases, Shannon entropy after stereotactic body radiation therapy was lower.

The CDR3 is 17 residues long. Germline V CDR1 and CDR2: MNHEY, SMNVEV (reference sequence). V dropped 2 bases and J dropped 1; count of bases not matched to a gene: 9. For this clonotype: What it recognizes is unknown.

The rearrangement joins TRBV27 to TRBJ1-1; 8 bases align to TRBD1. The source of this sequence is a donor aged 50 or older with non-small cell lung cancer. Specimen: PBMCs, collected before or after stereotactic body radiation therapy (not recorded which). The DNA for the CDR3 is TGTGCCAGCAGTTTAAGACCGACAGGGGTTCAGAACACTGAAGCTTTCTTT. It specifies CASSLRPTGVQNTEAFF.